The following is a T cell receptor beta chain sequence with its context. The protocol was immunoSEQ multiplex PCR, while the TCRdb copy is restricted to in-frame clones and leaves out a portion. The sample yields roughly 60,000 clones, more than 70% seen once. This record comes from a study of OX40 agonist ivuxolimab in advanced cancers. V lost 8 bases and J lost 4, with 14 bases in between. Germline CDR1 is SGHNT and CDR2 is YENEEA. The CDR3 loop spans 13 amino acids. The sequence was collected from an adult with an advanced solid tumor such as melanoma, head and neck, liver or kidney cancer. The sequencing used CD4+ or CD8+ T cells sorted from blood, collected in a trial of the OX40 agonist ivuxolimab. The rearrangement joins TRBV11-3 to TRBJ1-2, with a weak D call TRBD1 (5 bases). The CDR3 loop is CASGGIGGYGYTF. The CDR3 DNA follows: TGTGCCAGCGGGGGGATCGGAGGCTATGGCTACACCTTC.